Listed here is a single T cell receptor beta chain. The record originates from a study of radiotherapy plus CTLA-4 blockade in lung cancer. Focal radiation was given together with CTLA-4 blockade (ipilimumab) to patients with chemo-refractory metastatic non-small-cell lung cancer. Repertoires were generated with immunoSEQ multiplex PCR, while TCRdb's copy carries only in-frame clones and drops some. The sample contains approximately 110,000 clones, 70% to 85% of which appear only once. Germline V gene lookup returns CDR1 SGHTA and CDR2 FQGNSA. The CDR3 extends over 16 amino acids. Trimming took 5 bases from V and 0 from J; bases not matched to a gene: 7.

The TCR was taken from a human donor with non-small cell lung cancer that progressed on radiotherapy plus ipilimumab. Some clones in this sample may be carry-over from other donors' samples. The sequencing here drew on peripheral blood, taken from a patient treated with radiotherapy plus ipilimumab. This chain links TRBV7-2 with TRBJ1-5; 7 bases align to TRBD1. CDR3 coding DNA: TGTGCCAGCAGCCCGACAGGGCCCCTTAGCAATCAGCCCCAGCATTTT. It translates to CASSPTGPLSNQPQHF.